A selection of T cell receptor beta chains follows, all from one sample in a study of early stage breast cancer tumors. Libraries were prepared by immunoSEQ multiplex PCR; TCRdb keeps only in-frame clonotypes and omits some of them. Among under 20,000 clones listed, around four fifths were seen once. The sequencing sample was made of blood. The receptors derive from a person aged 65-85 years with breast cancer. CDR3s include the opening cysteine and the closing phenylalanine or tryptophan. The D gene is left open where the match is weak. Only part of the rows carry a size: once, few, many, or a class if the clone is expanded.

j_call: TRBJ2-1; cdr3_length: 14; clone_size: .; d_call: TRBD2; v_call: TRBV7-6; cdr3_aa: CASSLPPGGNEQFF; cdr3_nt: TGTGCCAGCAGCTTACCCCCGGGAGGCAATGAGCAGTTCTTC
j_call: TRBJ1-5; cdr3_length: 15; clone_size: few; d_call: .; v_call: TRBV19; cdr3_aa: CASSIRQGGDQPQHF; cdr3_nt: TGTGCCAGTAGTATTCGTCAGGGTGGAGATCAGCCCCAGCATTTT
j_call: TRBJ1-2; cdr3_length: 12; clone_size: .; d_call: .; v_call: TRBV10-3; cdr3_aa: CAITGGPYGYTF; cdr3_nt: TGTGCCATCACGGGGGGCCCCTATGGCTACACCTTC
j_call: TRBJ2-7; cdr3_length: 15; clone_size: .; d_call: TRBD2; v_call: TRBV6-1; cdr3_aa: CASSELAGGFYEQYF; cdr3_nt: TGTGCCAGCAGTGAACTAGCGGGGGGGTTCTACGAGCAGTACTTC
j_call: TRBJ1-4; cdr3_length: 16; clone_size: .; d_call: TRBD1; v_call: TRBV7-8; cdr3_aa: CASSRELQGAQEKLFF; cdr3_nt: TGTGCCAGCAGCCGCGAATTGCAGGGGGCTCAGGAAAAACTGTTTTTT
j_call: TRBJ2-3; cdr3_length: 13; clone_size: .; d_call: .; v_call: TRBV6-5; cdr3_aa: CASRAGASDTQYF; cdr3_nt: TGTGCCAGCCGCGCGGGGGCCTCAGATACGCAGTATTTT
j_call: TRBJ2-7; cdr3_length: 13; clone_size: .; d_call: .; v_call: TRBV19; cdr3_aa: CASSIAPSYEQYF; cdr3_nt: TGTGCCAGTAGTATAGCTCCCTCCTACGAGCAGTACTTC
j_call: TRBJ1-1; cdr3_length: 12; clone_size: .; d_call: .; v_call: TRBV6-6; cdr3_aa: CASTNINTEAFF; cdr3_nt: TGTGCCAGCACCAACATAAACACTGAAGCTTTCTTT
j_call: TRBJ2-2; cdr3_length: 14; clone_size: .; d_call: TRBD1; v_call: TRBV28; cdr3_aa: CASRTGGNAGELFF; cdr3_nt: TGTGCCAGCAGGACAGGGGGCAATGCCGGGGAGCTGTTTTTT
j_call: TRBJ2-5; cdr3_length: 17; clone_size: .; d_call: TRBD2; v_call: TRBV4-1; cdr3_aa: CASSRQTSGGPVATQYF; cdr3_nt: TGCGCCAGCAGCCGCCAGACTAGCGGGGGGCCGGTTGCGACCCAGTACTTC
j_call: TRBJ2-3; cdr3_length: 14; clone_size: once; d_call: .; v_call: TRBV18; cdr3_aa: CASSLGESTDTQYF; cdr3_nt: TGTGCCAGCTCACTGGGAGAGAGCACAGATACGCAGTATTTT
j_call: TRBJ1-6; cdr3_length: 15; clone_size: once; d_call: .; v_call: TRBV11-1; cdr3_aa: CASSSRQGANSPLHF; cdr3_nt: TGTGCCAGCAGCTCCCGGCAGGGCGCTAATTCACCCCTCCACTTT
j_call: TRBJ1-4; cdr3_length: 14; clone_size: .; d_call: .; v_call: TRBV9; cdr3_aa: CASSVDSRVEKLFF; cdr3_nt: TGTGCCAGCAGCGTCGATAGCAGGGTTGAAAAACTGTTTTTT
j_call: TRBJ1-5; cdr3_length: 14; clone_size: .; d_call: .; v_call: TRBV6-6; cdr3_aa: CASSYSDRNQPQHF; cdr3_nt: TGTGCCAGCAGTTACTCGGACAGAAATCAGCCCCAGCATTTT
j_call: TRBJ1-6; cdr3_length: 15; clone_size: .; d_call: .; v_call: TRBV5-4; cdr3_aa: CASSLETGGNSPLHF; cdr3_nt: TGTGCCAGCAGCTTGGAGACGGGCGGGAATTCACCCCTCCACTTT
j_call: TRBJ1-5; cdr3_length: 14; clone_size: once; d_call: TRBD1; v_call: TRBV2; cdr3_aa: CASSPGTGTQPQHF; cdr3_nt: TGTGCCAGCAGTCCAGGGACAGGTACTCAGCCCCAGCATTTT
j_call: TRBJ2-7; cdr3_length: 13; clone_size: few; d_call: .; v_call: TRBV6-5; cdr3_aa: CASTKGVTYEQYF; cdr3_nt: TGTGCCAGCACTAAGGGGGTTACCTACGAGCAGTACTTC
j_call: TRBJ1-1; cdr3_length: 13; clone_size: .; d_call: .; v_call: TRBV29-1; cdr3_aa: CSVAGHLNTEAFF; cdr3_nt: TGCAGCGTTGCCGGACACTTGAACACTGAAGCTTTCTTT
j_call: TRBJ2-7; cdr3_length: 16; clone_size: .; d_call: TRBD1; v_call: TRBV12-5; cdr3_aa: CTSGRRSGTGPGEQYF; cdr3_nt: TGTACTAGTGGACGCCGCTCCGGGACAGGGCCCGGCGAGCAGTACTTC
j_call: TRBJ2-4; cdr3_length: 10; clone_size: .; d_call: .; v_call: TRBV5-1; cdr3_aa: CASRQDIQYF; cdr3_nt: TGCGCCAGCAGACAGGACATTCAGTACTTC
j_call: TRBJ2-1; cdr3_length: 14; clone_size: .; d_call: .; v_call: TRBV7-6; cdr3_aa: CASSLSEYYNEQFF; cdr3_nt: TGTGCCAGCAGCTTAAGCGAATACTACAATGAGCAGTTCTTC
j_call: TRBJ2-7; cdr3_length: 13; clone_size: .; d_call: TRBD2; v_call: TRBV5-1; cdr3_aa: CASSYGTTYEQYF; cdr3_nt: TGCGCCAGCAGCTACGGGACTACATACGAGCAGTACTTC
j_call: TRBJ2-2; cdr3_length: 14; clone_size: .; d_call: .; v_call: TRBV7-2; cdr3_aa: CASSQLPGTGELFF; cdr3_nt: TGTGCCAGCAGTCAACTGCCGGGGACCGGGGAGCTGTTTTTT
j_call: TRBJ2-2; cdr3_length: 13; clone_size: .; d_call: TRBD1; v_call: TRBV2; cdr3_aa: CASSIDRAGELFF; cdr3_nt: TGTGCCAGCAGTATTGACAGGGCCGGGGAGCTGTTTTTT
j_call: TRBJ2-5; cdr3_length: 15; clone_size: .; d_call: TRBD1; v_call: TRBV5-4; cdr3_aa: CASSPRQGIEETQYF; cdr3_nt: TGTGCCAGCAGCCCCCGACAGGGGATTGAGGAGACCCAGTACTTC
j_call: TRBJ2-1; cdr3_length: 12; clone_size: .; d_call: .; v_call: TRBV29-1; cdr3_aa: CSAWTGGYEQFF; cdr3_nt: TGCAGCGCCTGGACTGGGGGCTATGAGCAGTTCTTC
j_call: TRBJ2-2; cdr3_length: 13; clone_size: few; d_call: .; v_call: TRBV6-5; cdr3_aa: CASAGPNTGELFF; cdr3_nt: TGTGCCAGCGCGGGGCCGAACACCGGGGAGCTGTTTTTT
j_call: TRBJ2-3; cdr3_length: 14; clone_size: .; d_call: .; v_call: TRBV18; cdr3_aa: CASSPIEVADTQYF; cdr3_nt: TGTGCCAGCTCACCAATCGAGGTTGCAGATACGCAGTATTTT
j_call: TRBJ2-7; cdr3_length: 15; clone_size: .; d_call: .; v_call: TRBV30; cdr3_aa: CAYGTGWGYSYEQYF; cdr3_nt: TGTGCCTACGGAACCGGGTGGGGCTACTCCTACGAGCAGTACTTC
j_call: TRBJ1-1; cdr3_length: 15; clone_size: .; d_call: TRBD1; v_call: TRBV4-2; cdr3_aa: CASSQAGGGDTEAFF; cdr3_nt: TGTGCCAGCAGCCAAGCAGGGGGCGGGGATACTGAAGCTTTCTTT
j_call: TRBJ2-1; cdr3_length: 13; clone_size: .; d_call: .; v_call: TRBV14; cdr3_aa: CASSRSGNNEQFF; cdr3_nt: TGTGCCAGCAGCCGGTCAGGTAACAATGAGCAGTTCTTC
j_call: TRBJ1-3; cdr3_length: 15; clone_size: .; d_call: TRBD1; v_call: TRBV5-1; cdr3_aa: CASSREGTGGNTIYF; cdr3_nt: TGCGCCAGCAGCCGTGAAGGGACAGGGGGAAACACCATATATTTT
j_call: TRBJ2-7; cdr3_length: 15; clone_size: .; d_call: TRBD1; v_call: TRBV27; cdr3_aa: CASSFSRDRGYEQYF; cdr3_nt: TGTGCCAGCAGTTTTTCCCGGGACAGGGGCTACGAGCAGTACTTC
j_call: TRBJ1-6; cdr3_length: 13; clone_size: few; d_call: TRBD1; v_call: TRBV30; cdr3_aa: CAFRTGRNSPLHF; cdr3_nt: TGTGCCTTCCGGACAGGGCGGAATTCACCCCTCCACTTT
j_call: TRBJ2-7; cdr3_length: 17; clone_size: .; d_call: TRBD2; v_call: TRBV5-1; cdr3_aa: CASSLGGGLAGVYEQYF; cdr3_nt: TGCGCCAGCAGCTTGGGAGGGGGACTAGCGGGGGTGTACGAGCAGTACTTC
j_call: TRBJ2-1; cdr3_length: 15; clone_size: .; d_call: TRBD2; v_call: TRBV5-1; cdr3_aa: CASSWIAGGYNEQFF; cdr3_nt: TGCGCCAGCAGCTGGATAGCGGGGGGTTACAATGAGCAGTTCTTC
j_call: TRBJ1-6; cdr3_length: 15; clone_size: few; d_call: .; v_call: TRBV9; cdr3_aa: CASSQTQGNNSPLHF; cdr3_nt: TGTGCCAGCAGCCAGACTCAGGGAAATAATTCACCCCTCCACTTT
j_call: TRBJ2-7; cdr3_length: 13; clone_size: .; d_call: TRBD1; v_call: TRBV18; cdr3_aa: CASSRQGGYEQYF; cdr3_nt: TGTGCCAGCTCAAGACAGGGGGGCTACGAGCAGTACTTC
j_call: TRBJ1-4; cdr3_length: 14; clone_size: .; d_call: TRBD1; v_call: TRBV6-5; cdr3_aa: CASSYRDSNEKLFF; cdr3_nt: TGTGCCAGCAGTTACAGGGACAGCAATGAAAAACTGTTTTTT
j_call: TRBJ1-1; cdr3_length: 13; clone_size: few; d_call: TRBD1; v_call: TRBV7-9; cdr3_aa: CASSRDRVTEAFF; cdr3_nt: TGTGCCAGCAGCCGGGACAGGGTAACTGAAGCTTTCTTT
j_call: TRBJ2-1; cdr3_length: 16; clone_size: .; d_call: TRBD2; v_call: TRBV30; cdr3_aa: CAWRGLAGGGYNEQFF; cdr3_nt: TGTGCCTGGAGGGGACTAGCGGGGGGGGGCTACAATGAGCAGTTCTTC
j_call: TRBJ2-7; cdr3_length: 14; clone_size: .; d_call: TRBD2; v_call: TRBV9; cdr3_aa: CASSLSGGAYEQYF; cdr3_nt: TGTGCCAGCAGCTTGAGCGGGGGGGCCTACGAGCAGTACTTC
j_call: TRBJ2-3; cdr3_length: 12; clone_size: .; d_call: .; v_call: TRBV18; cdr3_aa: CASSPSGDTQYF; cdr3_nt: TGTGCCAGCTCACCCTCGGGAGATACGCAGTATTTT
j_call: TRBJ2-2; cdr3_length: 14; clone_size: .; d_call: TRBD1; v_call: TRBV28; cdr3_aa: CASRRQGGAGELFF; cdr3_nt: TGTGCCAGCAGGCGACAGGGTGGCGCCGGGGAGCTGTTTTTT
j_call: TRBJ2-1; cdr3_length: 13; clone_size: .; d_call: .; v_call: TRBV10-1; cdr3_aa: CASSAEPFNEQFF; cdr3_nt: TGCGCCAGCAGCGCGGAACCCTTCAATGAGCAGTTCTTC
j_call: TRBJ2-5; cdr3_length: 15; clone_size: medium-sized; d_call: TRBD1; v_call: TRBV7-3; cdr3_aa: CASSQTTGAGETQYF; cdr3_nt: TGTGCCAGCAGCCAAACGACAGGGGCTGGGGAGACCCAGTACTTC
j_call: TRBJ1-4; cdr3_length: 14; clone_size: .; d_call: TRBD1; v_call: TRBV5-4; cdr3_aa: CASSPGTGYEKLFF; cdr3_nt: TGTGCCAGCAGCCCAGGGACAGGGTATGAAAAACTGTTTTTT